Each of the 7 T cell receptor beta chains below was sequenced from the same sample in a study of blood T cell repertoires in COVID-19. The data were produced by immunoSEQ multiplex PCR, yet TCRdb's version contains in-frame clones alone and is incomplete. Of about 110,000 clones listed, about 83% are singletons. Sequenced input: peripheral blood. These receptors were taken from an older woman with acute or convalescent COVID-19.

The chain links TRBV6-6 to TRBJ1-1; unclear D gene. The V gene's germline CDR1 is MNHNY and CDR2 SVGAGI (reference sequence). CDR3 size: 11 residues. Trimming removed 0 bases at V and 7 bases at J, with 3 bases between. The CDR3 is CASSYSSEAFF. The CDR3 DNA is TGTGCCAGCAGTTACTCGAGTGAAGCTTTCTTT.

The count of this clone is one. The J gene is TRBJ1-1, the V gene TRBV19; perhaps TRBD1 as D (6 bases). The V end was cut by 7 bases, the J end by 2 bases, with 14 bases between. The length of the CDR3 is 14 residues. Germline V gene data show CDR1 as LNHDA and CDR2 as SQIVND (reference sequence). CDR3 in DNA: TGTGCCAGTACCCAACAGGGCGCCAACACTGAAGCTTTCTTT. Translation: CASTQQGANTEAFF.

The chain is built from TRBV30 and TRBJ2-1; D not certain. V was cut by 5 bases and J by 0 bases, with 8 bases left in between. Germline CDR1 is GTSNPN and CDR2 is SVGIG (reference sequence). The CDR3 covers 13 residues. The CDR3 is CAWLESSYNEQFF. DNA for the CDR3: TGTGCCTGGTTAGAGAGCTCCTACAATGAGCAGTTCTTC.

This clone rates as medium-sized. The CDR3 spells CATRAGRVGWKGTDTQYF. The CDR3 nucleotides are TGTGCCACCCGGGCAGGCAGGGTAGGGTGGAAGGGCACAGATACGCAGTATTTT. J is TRBJ2-3 and V is TRBV2, with a weak D call TRBD1 (5 bases). The CDR3 is made up of 18 amino acids. Per the germline V gene, CDR1 is SNHLY and CDR2 is FYNNEI. V was shortened by 10 bases and J by 1 base, with 27 bases between the two germline ends.

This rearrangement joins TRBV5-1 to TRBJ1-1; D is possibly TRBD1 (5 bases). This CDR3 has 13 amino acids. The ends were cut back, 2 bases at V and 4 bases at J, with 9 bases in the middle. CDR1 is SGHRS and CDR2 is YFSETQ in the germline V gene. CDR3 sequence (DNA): TGCGCCAGCAGCTTAGGGGAAATCACTGAAGCTTTCTTT. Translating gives CASSLGEITEAFF.

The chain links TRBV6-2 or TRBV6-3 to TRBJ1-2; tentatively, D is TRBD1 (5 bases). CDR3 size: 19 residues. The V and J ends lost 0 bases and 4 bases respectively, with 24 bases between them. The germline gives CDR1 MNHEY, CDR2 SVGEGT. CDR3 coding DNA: TGTGCCAGCAGTTACTCGATAGGGGTAAGGTCAGGGAAAGGCTATGGCTACACCTTC. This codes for CASSYSIGVRSGKGYGYTF.

CDR3 nucleotides: TGTGCCAGCAGTTGGGGACAGGGATTCGGGCAGCCCCAGCATTTT. Translation gives CASSWGQGFGQPQHF. The chain combines TRBV6-5 with TRBJ1-5; 9 bases align to TRBD1. Per the germline V gene, CDR1 is MNHEY and CDR2 is SVGAGI. This CDR3 has 15 residues. Trimming cost V 4 bases and J 7 bases; bases outside gene matches: 8.